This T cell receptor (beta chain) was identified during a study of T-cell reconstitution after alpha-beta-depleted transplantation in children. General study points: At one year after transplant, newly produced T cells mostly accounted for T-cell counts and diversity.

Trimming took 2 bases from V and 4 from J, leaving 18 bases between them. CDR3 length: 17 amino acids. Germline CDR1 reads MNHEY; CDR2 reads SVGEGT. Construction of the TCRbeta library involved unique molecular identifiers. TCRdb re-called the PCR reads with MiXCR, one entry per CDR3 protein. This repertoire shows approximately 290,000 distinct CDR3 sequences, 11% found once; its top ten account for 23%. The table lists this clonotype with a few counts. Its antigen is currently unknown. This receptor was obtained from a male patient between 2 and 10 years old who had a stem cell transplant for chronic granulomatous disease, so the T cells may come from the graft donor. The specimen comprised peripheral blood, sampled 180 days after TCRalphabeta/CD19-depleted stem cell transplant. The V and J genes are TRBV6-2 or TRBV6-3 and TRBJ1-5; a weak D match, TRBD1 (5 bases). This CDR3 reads CASSYARGEFGNQPQHF. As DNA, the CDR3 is TGTGCCAGCAGTTACGCAAGAGGGGAATTTGGGAATCAGCCCCAGCATTTT.